These 28 T cell receptor beta chains were all obtained from the same sample, sequenced in a study of blood T cell repertoires in COVID-19. The protocol was immunoSEQ multiplex PCR, while the TCRdb copy is restricted to in-frame clones and leaves out a portion. Altogether about 190,000 clones are present, about 82% being singletons, with the ten largest covering 5% to 7%. Sequenced input: PBMCs or T cells enriched from blood (not recorded which). These TCRs come from a man between 35 and 55 years old with acute COVID-19.

The genes are TRBV7-8 and TRBJ1-4; D not certain. CDR3 size: 15 residues. Germline CDR1 is SGHVS and CDR2 is FQNEAQ. V was cut by 2 bases and J by 6 bases, with 13 bases left in between. Written as DNA, the CDR3 is TGTGCCAGCAGCTTACCCGGGGAGGGATATGAAAAACTGTTTTTT. The encoded protein is CASSLPGEGYEKLFF.

The V and J genes are TRBV7-9 and TRBJ2-4, with 8 bases aligning to TRBD2. This CDR3 comprises 14 residues. Germline lookup yields CDR1 SEHNR and CDR2 FQNEAQ (reference sequence). The V and J ends lost 5 bases and 6 bases, in that order; junction bases with no gene match: 6. DNA for the CDR3: TGTGCCAGCAGCGCACAGACTAGCGCAAACATTCAGTACTTC. It translates to CASSAQTSANIQYF.

The chain recombines TRBV19 with TRBJ2-2; 8 bases agree with TRBD1. V lost 1 base and J lost 5; bases outside the gene matches: 15. This CDR3 spans 19 amino acids. Per the germline V gene, CDR1 is LNHDA and CDR2 is SQIVND (reference sequence). CDR3 protein: CASSIGLLRGTGGTGELFF. The CDR3, as DNA: TGTGCCAGTAGTATAGGATTATTACGGGGGACAGGCGGAACCGGGGAGCTGTTTTTT.

The chain links TRBV7-2 to TRBJ2-3; 8 bases agree with TRBD2. This CDR3 region has 16 residues. Germline CDR1 and CDR2: SGHTA and FQGNSA. Trimming removed 1 base from V and 8 bases from J; junction bases left unmatched: 11. The CDR3 DNA follows: TGTGCCAGCAGCTTAGGCCCGCTAGGAGCGGGAGCTACGCAGTATTTT. Translated: CASSLGPLGAGATQYF.

This clone showed up just once. J is TRBJ1-1 and V is TRBV27; 7 positions agree with TRBD1. The CDR3 contains 18 residues. Germline V gene data show CDR1 as MNHEY and CDR2 as SMNVEV (reference sequence). Trimming took 6 bases from V and 1 from J; bases not matched to a gene: 17. The CDR3 sequence is CASRSPVRGRKGNTEAFF. CDR3 nucleotides: TGTGCCAGCAGATCTCCCGTGAGGGGGCGGAAAGGGAACACTGAAGCTTTCTTT.

In this sample, this clone turned up a few times. This sequence joins TRBV15 and TRBJ2-7; TRBD2 matches at 7 bases. V shed 1 base and J 3 bases; nucleotides not matched to a gene: 15. Germline lookup yields CDR1 LNHNV and CDR2 YYDKDF (reference sequence). There are 18 residues in the CDR3. The CDR3 bases are TGTGCCACCAGCAGAGGATTCACTGCCGGGACTAATAGCTACGAGCAGTACTTC. Translating gives CATSRGFTAGTNSYEQYF.

V gene TRBV28 combines with J gene TRBJ2-1; 12 bases agree with TRBD2. V gave up 6 bases and J gave up 7 bases; unmatched junction bases: 4. The CDR3 totals 14 residues. Germline loops: CDR1 MDHEN, CDR2 SYDVKM. For the CDR3, the DNA is TGTGCCAGCAGCCTCGGACTAGCGGGAAATGAGCAGTTCTTC. This translates into CASSLGLAGNEQFF.

This rearrangement joins TRBV5-1 to TRBJ2-1; D is perhaps TRBD1 (6 bases). This CDR3 contains 12 residues. V was pared by 7 bases and J by 8 bases, with 13 bases between. Germline V gene data show CDR1 as SGHRS and CDR2 as YFSETQ. The CDR3 reads CASAGEYYEQFF. CDR3 in DNA: TGCGCCAGCGCAGGGGAATATTATGAGCAGTTCTTC.

V gene TRBV5-1 combines with J gene TRBJ2-5; 7 bases match TRBD2. Germline V gene data show CDR1 as SGHRS and CDR2 as YFSETQ. The CDR3 loop spans 15 amino acids. Trimming at V came to 2 bases and at J to 3 bases, leaving 7 bases not matched to a gene. The CDR3 DNA reads as TGCGCCAGCAGCTTCGGGGGAGGGCCAGAAGAGACCCAGTACTTC. Its translation: CASSFGGGPEETQYF.

The V and J genes are TRBV3-1 (or the pseudogene TRBV3-2) and TRBJ1-6; D may be TRBD1 (5 bases). Looked up from germline, CDR1 is LGHDT and CDR2 is YNNKEL (reference sequence). The CDR3 extends over 11 amino acids. Trimming removed 4 bases from V and 16 bases from J, with 11 bases in between. The CDR3 spells CASSLDRLLHF. The CDR3 DNA reads as TGTGCCAGCAGCCTAGACAGACTACTCCACTTT.

This chain links TRBV10-3 with TRBJ2-1; maybe TRBD2 (5 bases). Germline assignment: CDR1 ENHRY and CDR2 SYGVKD. Trimming took 2 bases from V and 0 from J, leaving 17 bases between them. The CDR3 runs to 18 residues. CDR3 amino acids: CAISELGIAYSSYNEQFF. As DNA, the CDR3 is TGTGCCATCAGTGAGCTAGGGATAGCGTATAGCTCCTACAATGAGCAGTTCTTC.

The chain couples TRBV14 to TRBJ2-3, with 9 bases identical to TRBD1. Germline V gene data show CDR1 as SGHDN and CDR2 as FVKESK. The CDR3 has 15 amino acids. The trim removed 5 bases at V and 3 bases at J, leaving 6 bases unmatched. In nucleotides, the CDR3 is TGTGCCAGCAGCTTAACAGGGGGCTGGACAGATACGCAGTATTTT. Translation: CASSLTGGWTDTQYF.

V gene TRBV6-1 combines with J gene TRBJ2-1, with 9 bases fitting TRBD1. Losses at the gene ends were 2 bases for V and 6 bases for J; bases not matched to a gene: 8. Germline CDR1 and CDR2: MNHNS and SASEGT. The CDR3 is 16 residues long. The CDR3: CASSERGRDRANEQFF. DNA for the CDR3: TGTGCCAGCAGTGAAAGGGGTCGGGACAGGGCCAATGAGCAGTTCTTC.

The chain has TRBV18 and TRBJ1-2; D is unresolved. Trimming stripped 4 bases from V and 8 bases from J, with 20 bases between. This CDR3 has 15 amino acids. Looked up from germline, CDR1 is KGHSH and CDR2 is LQKENI. The CDR3 nucleotides read TGTGCCAGCTCACGGGCACCGGGCCCGGGAGGAGGCTACACCTTC. Amino acids: CASSRAPGPGGGYTF.

This clone was seen a handful of times. The rearrangement joins TRBV11-2 to TRBJ2-1; 14 bases match TRBD2. Unmatched junction bases numbered 6, after V lost 4 bases and J lost 13 bases. The CDR3 spans 14 residues. Germline CDR1 SGHAT, CDR2 FQNNGV. The CDR3 nucleotides are TGTGCCAGCAGCTCCCGACTAGCGGGGGGGCTTCAGTTCTTC. It encodes CASSSRLAGGLQFF.

The CDR3 DNA follows: TGTGCCAGCAGTTTGACAGAGCCTGCTGAAAAACTGTTTTTT. Translated: CASSLTEPAEKLFF. The genes are TRBV28 and TRBJ1-4; a possible D gene is TRBD1 (5 bases). Germline lookup yields CDR1 MDHEN and CDR2 SYDVKM. CDR3 size: 14 residues. Trimming shortened V by 3 bases and J by 7 bases, and 12 bases separated the two germline ends.

The rearrangement links TRBV18 to TRBJ1-4; possible D gene TRBD1, 5 bases. CDR3 length equals 14 residues. Germline CDR1 is KGHSH and CDR2 is LQKENI. Trimming left V 4 bases short and J 3 bases short, with 9 bases between. In DNA, the CDR3 is TGTGCCAGCTCACAGGGGATAGCTAATGAAAAACTGTTTTTT. It encodes CASSQGIANEKLFF.

The chain couples TRBV30 to TRBJ2-7; D gene uncertain. The CDR3 length is 11 residues. The germline V gene encodes CDR1 GTSNPN and CDR2 SVGIG (reference sequence). V lost 2 bases and J 6 bases, leaving 8 bases between the germline ends. CDR3: CAWSRTGEQYF. The CDR3 DNA reads as TGTGCCTGGAGTCGTACGGGCGAGCAGTACTTC.

The rearrangement uses TRBV7-9 and TRBJ2-1; 9 nucleotides match TRBD2. Germline-derived CDR1 and CDR2 are SEHNR and FQNEAQ (reference sequence). The CDR3 has 17 residues. After removal of 5 bases from V and 1 base from J, the junction contained 9 bases not matched to a gene. The CDR3 loop is CASSPQLAGFSYNEQFF. CDR3 nucleotide sequence: TGTGCCAGCAGCCCCCAACTAGCGGGTTTTTCCTACAATGAGCAGTTCTTC.

The chain recombines TRBV28 with TRBJ1-5; weak D call: TRBD1 (6 bases). V lost 5 bases and J lost 7, with 21 bases in between. Germline V gene data show CDR1 as MDHEN and CDR2 as SYDVKM. The CDR3 is 16 amino acids. CDR3 bases: TGTGCCAGCAGTACGGAAACAGGGTTTGTAGGACAGCCCCAGCATTTT. Its translation: CASSTETGFVGQPQHF.

The chain couples TRBV5-1 to TRBJ1-1; TRBD1 matches 10 bases. V lost 4 bases to trimming and J lost 9 bases; unmatched junction nucleotides: 6. This CDR3 contains 13 residues. Looked up from germline, CDR1 is SGHRS and CDR2 is YFSETQ. The CDR3 nucleotides are TGCGCCAGCAGCCCGGGACAGGGGACGCAAGCTTTCTTT. Translation gives CASSPGQGTQAFF.

The rearrangement links TRBV6-1 to TRBJ2-7; D might be TRBD1 (6 bases). The V gene lost 3 bases and the J gene lost 0 bases, with 9 bases spanning the gap. Germline V gives CDR1 MNHNS, CDR2 SASEGT. The CDR3 length is 14 residues. The CDR3 here is CASSDQGNSYEQYF. DNA for the CDR3: TGTGCCAGCAGTGATCAGGGGAACTCCTACGAGCAGTACTTC.

V and J are TRBV11-3 and TRBJ2-1; 11 bases are a match to TRBD2. The CDR3 covers 13 residues. The germline CDR1 and CDR2 sequences are SGHNT and YENEEA. Trimming removed 3 bases from V and 12 bases from J; junction bases left unmatched: 4. The CDR3 DNA sequence: TGTGCCAGCAGCTTCACTAGCGGGAGCTTGCAGTTCTTC. Translating it yields CASSFTSGSLQFF.

The chain uses TRBV7-2 and TRBJ2-7; 9 nucleotides align to TRBD2. The CDR3 runs 18 residues. Germline lookup yields CDR1 SGHTA and CDR2 FQGNSA. The V gene end was trimmed by 4 bases and the J gene end by 3 bases; junction bases not matched to a gene: 16. The CDR3 DNA follows: TGTGCCAGCAGCTCGGATGCTAGCGGGACGGTCCCCTACTACGAGCAGTACTTC. Its translation: CASSSDASGTVPYYEQYF.

This clone has only a few counts. The chain couples TRBV11-2 to TRBJ2-7, with TRBD1 as a possible D gene (5 bases). The germline V gene encodes CDR1 SGHAT and CDR2 FQNNGV. The germline V and J ends were trimmed by 3 bases and 4 bases, with 13 bases remaining between them. The CDR3 is made up of 14 amino acids. The CDR3 spells CASSFAGWVYEQYF. The DNA for the CDR3 is TGTGCCAGCAGCTTCGCAGGGTGGGTGTACGAGCAGTACTTC.

The V and J genes are TRBV9 and TRBJ1-4; 9 bases line up with TRBD1. CDR3 length: 18 residues. The germline V gene encodes CDR1 SGDLS and CDR2 YYNGEE. The J segment lost 7 bases and the V segment lost 4 bases, leaving 17 bases of the junction unmatched. Here the CDR3 reads CASSPVGPLDRGFEKLFF. The CDR3 DNA reads as TGTGCCAGCAGCCCCGTTGGCCCTCTTGACAGGGGGTTTGAAAAACTGTTTTTT.

CDR3 protein: CASRAGVHAYYEQYF. The DNA of the CDR3 is TGTGCCAGCAGGGCGGGGGTCCACGCCTACTACGAGCAGTACTTC. The chain joins TRBV2 to TRBJ2-7; 7 nucleotides agree with TRBD2. The V segment lost 6 bases and the J segment 3 bases; nucleotides outside the gene matches: 11. Germline V gives CDR1 SNHLY, CDR2 FYNNEI. The length of the CDR3 is 15 residues.

The V call is TRBV3-1 (or the pseudogene TRBV3-2), the J call TRBJ1-2; 9 bases map to TRBD1. The CDR3 extends over 15 amino acids. The V gene's germline CDR1 is LGHDT and CDR2 YNNKEL (reference sequence). Trimming took 4 bases from V and 7 from J; bases not matched to a gene: 10. CDR3 amino acids: CASSRGTGGTIGYTF. CDR3 in DNA: TGTGCCAGCAGCCGAGGAACAGGGGGCACGATTGGCTACACCTTC.